The 15 T cell receptor beta chains below come from one sample, sequenced in a study of T cell changes during pregnancy in multiple sclerosis. Clones were sequenced by immunoSEQ multiplex PCR, and TCRdb holds only the in-frame ones, with some missing. The table lists 32,000 or so clones, more than 70% of them singletons, with roughly 5.1% in the top ten. This material consisted of CD8+ T cells from peripheral blood mononuclear cells, taken in the first trimester of pregnancy. The receptor set was obtained from a female donor with multiple sclerosis, enrolled in a pregnancy study.

V usage is TRBV5-1 and J usage is TRBJ2-3, with 7 bases fitting TRBD2. Germline V gives CDR1 SGHRS, CDR2 YFSETQ. The trim removed 3 bases at V and 3 bases at J, leaving 13 bases unmatched. The CDR3 sequence is 17 residues long. CDR3 amino acids: CASSSTRLAAWTDTQYF. The CDR3 DNA follows: TGCGCCAGCAGCTCCACCAGGCTAGCGGCATGGACAGATACGCAGTATTTT.

This clone has just one count. The rearrangement uses TRBV5-1 and TRBJ2-1; the match to TRBD2 covers 13 bases. With V trimmed by 4 bases and J by 4 bases, 5 bases remained unmatched. The germline V gene encodes CDR1 SGHRS and CDR2 YFSETQ. The CDR3 has 16 amino acids. For the CDR3, the DNA is TGCGCCAGCAGCGGGGGACTAGCGGGAACGTACAATGAGCAGTTCTTC. Its translation is CASSGGLAGTYNEQFF.

This chain links TRBV27 with TRBJ2-7; weak D call: TRBD2 (6 bases). This CDR3 is built from 13 residues. The germline V and J ends were trimmed by 7 bases and 0 bases, with 10 bases remaining between them. Looked up from germline, CDR1 is MNHEY and CDR2 is SMNVEV (reference sequence). In DNA form, the CDR3 reads TGTGCCAGCACCGGGACTGCCTCCTACGAGCAGTACTTC. This gives the protein CASTGTASYEQYF.

The V call is TRBV9, the J call TRBJ2-1; 12 nucleotides match TRBD2. The CDR3 is 16 amino acids. CDR1 and CDR2 from the germline V gene are SGDLS and YYNGEE. After removal of 3 bases from V and 4 bases from J, the junction contained 5 bases not matched to a gene. CDR3 sequence: CASSAWTSGAYNEQFF. The CDR3 DNA reads TGTGCCAGCAGCGCTTGGACTAGCGGGGCTTACAATGAGCAGTTCTTC.

In DNA form, the CDR3 reads TGTGCCAGCAGTTTATCGACTTACGAGCAGTACTTC. Translated: CASSLSTYEQYF. The chain couples TRBV28 to TRBJ2-7; D unclear. The CDR3 runs 12 residues. Trimming left V 1 base short and J 4 bases short, with 5 bases between. Germline CDR1 and CDR2: MDHEN and SYDVKM.

J is TRBJ2-7 and V is TRBV29-1; D is unresolved. Germline assignment: CDR1 SQVTM and CDR2 ANQGSEA. The germline V and J ends were trimmed by 3 bases and 0 bases, with 9 bases remaining between them. The CDR3 runs 13 residues. The CDR3 loop is CSVEGHNSYEQYF. Written as DNA, the CDR3 is TGCAGCGTTGAGGGCCATAACTCCTACGAGCAGTACTTC.

This chain links TRBV28 with TRBJ2-3; D is perhaps TRBD2 (5 bases). Germline V gene data show CDR1 as MDHEN and CDR2 as SYDVKM. Trimming cost V 4 bases and J 3 bases, with 14 bases left between them. The CDR3 contains 15 residues. CDR3 DNA sequence: TGTGCCAGCAGTTCCCTTCGGGAACAGACAGATACGCAGTATTTT. Translation gives CASSSLREQTDTQYF.

In this sample, this clone turned up once. This chain connects TRBV5-1 to TRBJ2-5, with 9 bases identical to TRBD2. The CDR3 sequence is 15 residues long. The germline gives CDR1 SGHRS, CDR2 YFSETQ. The V and J ends lost 3 bases and 1 base, in that order; junction bases with no gene match: 4. The CDR3 DNA follows: TGCGCCAGCAGCTGGCTAGCGGGGCCCCAAGAGACCCAGTACTTC. Translation: CASSWLAGPQETQYF.

V is TRBV2 and J is TRBJ2-1; weak D call: TRBD2 (5 bases). Germline assignment: CDR1 SNHLY and CDR2 FYNNEI. V lost 6 bases and J lost 8, with 23 bases in between. The CDR3 totals 16 residues. The CDR3 region is CASSEDLSGYTDEQFF. For the CDR3, the DNA is TGTGCCAGCAGCGAGGACTTATCTGGGTATACGGATGAGCAGTTCTTC.

The chain joins TRBV5-6 to TRBJ2-1; tentative D call: TRBD2 (5 bases). This CDR3 region has 13 residues. V was shortened by 1 base and J by 7 bases, with 9 bases between the two germline ends. The germline V gene encodes CDR1 SGHDT and CDR2 YYEEEE. Written as DNA, the CDR3 is TGTGCCAGCAGCTTGTCAAGCGGTAATGAGCAGTTCTTC. Protein: CASSLSSGNEQFF. The whole variable domain, filled in from reference TRBV5-6 and TRBJ2-1, reads DAGVTQSPTHLIKTRGQQVTLRCSPKSGHDTVSWYQQALGQGPQFIFQYYEEEERQRGNFPDRFSGHQFPNYSSELNVNALLLGDSALYLCASSLSSGNEQFFGPGTRLTVL.

The chain joins TRBV14 to TRBJ1-2; D call uncertain. CDR1 SGHDN and CDR2 FVKESK come from the germline V gene. The V and J ends lost 1 base and 6 bases respectively, with 9 bases between them. The CDR3 runs to 13 residues. Here the CDR3 DNA reads TGTGCCAGCAGCCAAGCGGGGATCCATGGCTACACCTTC. It specifies CASSQAGIHGYTF.

The genes are TRBV19 and TRBJ2-7; TRBD2 agrees at 10 bases. The CDR3 is made up of 16 amino acids. Germline V gene sequence: CDR1 LNHDA, CDR2 SQIVND (reference sequence). The J segment lost 3 bases and the V segment lost 5 bases, leaving 10 bases of the junction unmatched. The CDR3 reads CASSPGTSVGRYEQYF. The CDR3, as DNA: TGTGCCAGTAGTCCCGGGACTAGCGTAGGTCGCTACGAGCAGTACTTC.

The gene calls are TRBV4-1 and TRBJ2-7, with 7 positions matching TRBD2. Germline values: CDR1 MGHRA, CDR2 YSYEKL. The CDR3 runs to 16 residues. Trimming took 4 bases from V and 0 from J; bases not matched to a gene: 9. The CDR3 spells CASSPLAQTYSYEQYF. CDR3 sequence (DNA): TGCGCCAGCAGCCCACTAGCGCAGACGTACTCCTACGAGCAGTACTTC.

This clone has just a few counts. The chain carries TRBV9 and TRBJ2-1, with D possibly TRBD1 on 6 matching bases. The germline V gene encodes CDR1 SGDLS and CDR2 YYNGEE. V gave up 4 bases and J gave up 10 bases, with 21 bases separating them. The CDR3 covers 15 residues. Here the CDR3 reads CASSSDRIGRIEQFF. Written as DNA, the CDR3 is TGTGCCAGCAGCTCAGACAGGATAGGTAGGATCGAGCAGTTCTTC.

DNA of the CDR3: TGTGCCTGGACTAACCCCGGACAGGGGGCGAACACCGGGGAGCTGTTTTTT. Residues: CAWTNPGQGANTGELFF. V usage is TRBV30 and J usage is TRBJ2-2; 10 bases match TRBD1. Per the germline V gene, CDR1 is GTSNPN and CDR2 is SVGIG (reference sequence). This CDR3 spans 17 amino acids. After removal of 4 bases from V and 0 bases from J, the junction contained 8 bases not matched to a gene.